The sequence of this TCR beta chain was determined in a study of blood T cell repertoires in COVID-19. Study at large: Some COVID-19 samples were acute and others convalescent; all came from the United States, Italy and Spain. The analysed material was cDNA or gDNA that came from T cells, B-cell-depleted T cells, or PBMCs.

This clone was seen only once. The CDR3 has 13 amino acids. Trimming stripped 4 bases from V and 3 bases from J, with 10 bases between. The germline gives CDR1 SEHNR, CDR2 FQNEAQ (reference sequence). Produced via immunoSEQ multiplex PCR; TCRdb's table is partial and in-frame only. The data show roughly 67,000 clones, with roughly 83% seen just once and 7.5% to 9.5% held by the top ten. V usage is TRBV7-9 and J usage is TRBJ2-7; D is ambiguous. This TCR was sampled from a man aged 50 to 60 with active COVID-19. Input material: peripheral blood. The CDR3 region is CASSSATGYEQYF. The CDR3 bases are TGTGCCAGCAGCTCCGCGACGGGCTACGAGCAGTACTTC.